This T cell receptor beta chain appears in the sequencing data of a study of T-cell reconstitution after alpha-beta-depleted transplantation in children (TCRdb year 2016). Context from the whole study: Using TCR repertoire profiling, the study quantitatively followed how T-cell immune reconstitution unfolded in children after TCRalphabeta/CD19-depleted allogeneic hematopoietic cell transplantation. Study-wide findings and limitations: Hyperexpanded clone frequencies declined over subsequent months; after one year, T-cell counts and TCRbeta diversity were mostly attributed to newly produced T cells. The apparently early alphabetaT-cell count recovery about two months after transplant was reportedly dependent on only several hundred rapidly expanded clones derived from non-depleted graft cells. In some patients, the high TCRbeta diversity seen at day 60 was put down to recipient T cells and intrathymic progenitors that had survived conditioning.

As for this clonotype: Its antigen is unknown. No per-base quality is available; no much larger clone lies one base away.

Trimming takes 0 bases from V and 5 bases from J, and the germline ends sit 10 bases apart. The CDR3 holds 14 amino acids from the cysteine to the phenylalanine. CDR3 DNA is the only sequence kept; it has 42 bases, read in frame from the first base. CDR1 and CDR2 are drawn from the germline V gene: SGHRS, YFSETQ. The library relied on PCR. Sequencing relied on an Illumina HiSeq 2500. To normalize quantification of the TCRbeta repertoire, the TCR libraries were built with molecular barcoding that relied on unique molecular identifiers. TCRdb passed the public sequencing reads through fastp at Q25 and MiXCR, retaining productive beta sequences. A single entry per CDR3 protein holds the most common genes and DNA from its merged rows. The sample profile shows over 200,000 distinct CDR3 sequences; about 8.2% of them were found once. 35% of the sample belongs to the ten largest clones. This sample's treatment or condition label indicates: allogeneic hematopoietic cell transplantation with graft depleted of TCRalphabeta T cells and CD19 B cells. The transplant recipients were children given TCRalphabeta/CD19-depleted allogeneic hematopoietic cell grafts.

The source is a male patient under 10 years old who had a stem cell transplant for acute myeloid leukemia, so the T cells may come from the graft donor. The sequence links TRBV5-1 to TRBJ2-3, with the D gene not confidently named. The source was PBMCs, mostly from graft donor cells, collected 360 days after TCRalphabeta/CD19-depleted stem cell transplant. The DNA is TGCGCCAGCAGCTTGGACCACCCCCGAGATACGCAGTATTTT. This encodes CASSLDHPRDTQYF.